Listed here are 12 T cell receptor beta chains from one sample, sequenced in a study of vaccination and CD4 T cells after COVID-19. Treatment in this sample: roughly 10-day PBMC culture with coronavirus spike peptide pools or control peptides (ViraFEST assay). No antigen has been identified for these receptors. With the Oncomine TCR Beta short-read assay, DNA from cultured CD4+ T cells was sequenced. TCRdb re-called the PCR reads through MiXCR, storing one row per CDR3 protein. The data contain about 8,800 distinct CDR3 sequences, roughly three fifths of them singletons. The specimen was cultured CD4+ T cells from blood, collected after SARS-CoV-2 vaccination. These receptor sequences come from a human donor with COVID-19.

V usage is TRBV20-1 and J usage is TRBJ2-3, with 10 nucleotides matching TRBD2. V shed 0 bases, J shed 4 bases, and the junction held 4 bases outside the gene matches. Germline values: CDR1 DFQATT, CDR2 SNEGSKA (reference sequence). The CDR3 sequence is 15 residues long. In DNA form, the CDR3 reads TGCAGTGCTAGAGATAGCGGGGGGTTAGCAGATACGCAGTATTTT. As protein: CSARDSGGLADTQYF.

The CDR3 loop is CATGTGYVDEQFF. The CDR3 region has the DNA TGTGCCACCGGGACAGGGTACGTCGATGAGCAGTTCTTC. This chain joins TRBV24-1 and TRBJ2-1; the match to TRBD1 covers 9 bases. CDR1 KGHDR and CDR2 SFDVKD come from the germline V gene. The CDR3 length is 13 residues. Trimming cost V 9 bases and J 8 bases; bases outside gene matches: 7.

The sample holds a few counts of this clonotype. The chain recombines TRBV7-2 with TRBJ1-5, with 8 bases lining up with TRBD1. V lost 5 bases and J lost 5; bases outside the gene matches: 8. Germline V gene sequence: CDR1 SGHTA, CDR2 FQGNSA. The CDR3 spans 15 residues. CDR3 sequence: CASSPDRGLHQPQHF. As DNA, the CDR3 is TGTGCCAGCAGCCCAGACAGGGGCCTTCATCAGCCCCAGCATTTT.

This clonotype was observed a handful of times. This chain joins TRBV6-5 and TRBJ1-5; D gene uncertain. V lost 4 bases to trimming and J lost 3 bases, with 7 bases between them. Germline V gene data show CDR1 as MNHEY and CDR2 as SVGAGI. This CDR3 spans 13 amino acids. CDR3 sequence (DNA): TGTGCCAGCAGTTCGACGGTCAATCAGCCCCAGCATTTT. Its translation: CASSSTVNQPQHF.

This clonotype was picked up a small number of times. The gene calls are TRBV6-1 and TRBJ1-5; 7 bases agree with TRBD1. The CDR3 sequence is 13 residues long. The V gene's germline CDR1 is MNHNS and CDR2 SASEGT. V lost 6 bases, J lost 7 bases, and 6 bases stayed unmatched. The DNA for the CDR3 is TGTGCCAGCAGGAGACAGGGTGGCCAGCCCCAGCATTTT. Its translation: CASRRQGGQPQHF.

This clonotype has a handful of counts. The CDR3: CASRDSPPMNTEAFF. CDR3 nucleotides: TGTGCCAGCAGGGACAGTCCTCCCATGAACACTGAAGCTTTCTTT. The genes are TRBV27 and TRBJ1-1; the D gene is possibly TRBD1 (6 bases). The CDR3 totals 15 residues. V lost 6 bases to trimming and J lost 0 bases, with 14 bases between them. CDR1 and CDR2 from the germline V gene are MNHEY and SMNVEV (reference sequence).

This clonotype has only a few counts. The V and J genes are TRBV6-1 and TRBJ1-2; perhaps TRBD1 as D (6 bases). The CDR3 is made up of 14 amino acids. V was clipped by 8 bases and J by 3 bases, with 16 bases between them. Germline lookup yields CDR1 MNHNS and CDR2 SASEGT. The CDR3 is CASHERQDHYGYTF. CDR3 bases: TGTGCCAGCCACGAGAGACAGGACCACTATGGCTACACCTTC.

This rearrangement joins TRBV7-2 to TRBJ1-5; unclear D gene. This CDR3 region has 15 residues. CDR1 is SGHTA and CDR2 is FQGNSA in the germline V gene. Trimming shortened V by 0 bases and J by 5 bases, and 11 bases separated the two germline ends. CDR3 nucleotide sequence: TGTGCCAGCAGCTTAGCGGGCGAAGGGTATCAGCCCCAGCATTTT. Amino acid sequence: CASSLAGEGYQPQHF.

This clonotype was detected a few times. The chain joins TRBV21-1 to TRBJ1-6; TRBD1, as called in the table, went unchecked against the DNA. TRBV21-1 is a recognized pseudogene. The CDR3 is made up of 15 amino acids. CDR3 DNA: TGTGCCAGCAGCAAAGGACAGGTCCTTAATTCACCCCTCCACTTT. Its translation is CASSKGQVLNSPLHF.

This rearrangement joins TRBV30 to TRBJ1-1, with TRBD1 matching 7 bases. Germline trimming cut 3 bases from V and 11 bases from J; bases unmatched to any gene: 6. Germline V CDR1 and CDR2: GTSNPN, SVGIG (reference sequence). This CDR3 contains 11 residues. The CDR3 loop is CAWRYLRGAFF. The CDR3, as DNA: TGTGCCTGGAGGTATCTCAGGGGGGCTTTCTTT.

The V call is TRBV4-3, the J call TRBJ1-1; D is unresolved. Trimming removed 3 bases at V and 3 bases at J, with 8 bases between. Germline lookup yields CDR1 LGHNA and CDR2 YSLEER. This CDR3 has 13 residues. The CDR3, as DNA: TGCGCCAGCAGCCATGAAAAGGACACTGAAGCTTTCTTT. It encodes CASSHEKDTEAFF.

Only a few counts were recorded for this clonotype. This sequence joins TRBV11-3 and TRBJ2-5, with no clear D. The CDR3 length is 14 residues. Germline CDR1 reads SGHNT; CDR2 reads YENEEA. Trimming left V 1 base short and J 5 bases short, with 11 bases between. The CDR3 sequence is CASSLGARWETQYF. The CDR3 DNA reads as TGTGCCAGCAGCTTAGGGGCCAGGTGGGAGACCCAGTACTTC.